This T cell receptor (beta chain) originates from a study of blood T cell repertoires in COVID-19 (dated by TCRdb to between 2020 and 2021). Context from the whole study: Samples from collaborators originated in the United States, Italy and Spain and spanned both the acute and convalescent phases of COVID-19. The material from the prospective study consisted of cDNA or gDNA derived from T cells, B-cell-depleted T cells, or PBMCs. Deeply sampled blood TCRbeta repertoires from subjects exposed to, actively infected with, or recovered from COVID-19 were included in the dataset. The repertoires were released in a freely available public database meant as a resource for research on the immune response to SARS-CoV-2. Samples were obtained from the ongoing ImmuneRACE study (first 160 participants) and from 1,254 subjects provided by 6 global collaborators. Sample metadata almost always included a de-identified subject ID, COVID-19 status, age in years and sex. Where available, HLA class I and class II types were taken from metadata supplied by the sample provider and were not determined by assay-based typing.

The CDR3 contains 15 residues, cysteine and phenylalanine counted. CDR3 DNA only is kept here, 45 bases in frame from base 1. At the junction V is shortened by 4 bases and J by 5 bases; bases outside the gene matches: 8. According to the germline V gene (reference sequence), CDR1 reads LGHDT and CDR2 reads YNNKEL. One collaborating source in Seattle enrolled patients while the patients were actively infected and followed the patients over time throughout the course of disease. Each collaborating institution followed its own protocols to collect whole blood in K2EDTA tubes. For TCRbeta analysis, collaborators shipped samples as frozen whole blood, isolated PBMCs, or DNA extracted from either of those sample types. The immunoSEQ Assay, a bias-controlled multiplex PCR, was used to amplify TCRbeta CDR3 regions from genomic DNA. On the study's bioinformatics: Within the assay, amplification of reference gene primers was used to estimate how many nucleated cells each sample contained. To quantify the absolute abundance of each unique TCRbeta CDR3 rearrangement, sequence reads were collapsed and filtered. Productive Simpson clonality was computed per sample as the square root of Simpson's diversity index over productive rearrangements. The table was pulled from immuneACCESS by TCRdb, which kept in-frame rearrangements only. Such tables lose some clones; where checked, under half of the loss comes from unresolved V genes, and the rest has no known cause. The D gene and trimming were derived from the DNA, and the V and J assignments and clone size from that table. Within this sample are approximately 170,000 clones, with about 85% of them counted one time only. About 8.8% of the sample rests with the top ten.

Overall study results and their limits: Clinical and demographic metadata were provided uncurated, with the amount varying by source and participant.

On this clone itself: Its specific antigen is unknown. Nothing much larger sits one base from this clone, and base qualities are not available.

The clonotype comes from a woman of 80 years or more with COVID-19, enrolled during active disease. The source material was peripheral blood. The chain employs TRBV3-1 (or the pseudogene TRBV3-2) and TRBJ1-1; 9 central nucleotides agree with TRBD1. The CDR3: CASSPHSQGATEAFF. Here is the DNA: TGTGCCAGCAGCCCGCACTCACAGGGGGCGACTGAAGCTTTCTTT.